This T cell receptor beta chain was recorded in a study of blood T cell repertoires in COVID-19. The CDR3 runs to 15 residues. Germline loops: CDR1 SEHNR, CDR2 FQNEAQ (reference sequence). V was pared by 0 bases and J by 2 bases, with 3 bases of the junction left unmatched. Method: immunoSEQ multiplex PCR; TCRdb's copy keeps in-frame clones and lacks some. This sample carries 150,000 to 200,000 clones, 70% to 90% of them seen once, and the ten largest clones take over 7.5%. In its sample, this clone was seen once. The receptor was isolated from a man aged 45 to 65 with active or convalescent COVID-19. Source material: peripheral blood. The V and J genes are TRBV7-9 and TRBJ2-7; the match to TRBD2 covers 8 bases. The CDR3 DNA follows: TGTGCCAGCAGCTTAGCGACTAGCGTAACCTACGAGCAGTACTTC. Translation gives CASSLATSVTYEQYF.